This T cell receptor beta chain came from a study of blood T cell repertoires in COVID-19. Study overall: COVID-19 samples from acute and convalescent phases originated in the United States, Italy and Spain. In each case, the material was cDNA or gDNA derived from T cells, B-cell-depleted T cells, or PBMCs.

This clone was counted a single time. The junction had 12 bases not matched to a gene; V was cut back by 7 bases and J by 8 bases. The length of the CDR3 is 15 residues. Per germline, CDR1 MNHEY and CDR2 SMNVEV (reference sequence). As originally analysed: Amplification from reference gene primers served as the basis for estimated nucleated cell counts. Data came from immunoSEQ multiplex PCR; TCRdb stores just in-frame clones and leaves some out. The V and J calls and the clone size are those of that table, but D and trimming were determined from the DNA. The sample yields about 190,000 clones, 70% to 85% seen once.

The sequence was obtained from a woman aged 45-59 years with acute or convalescent COVID-19. The sequencing sample was made of peripheral blood. The V call is TRBV27, the J call TRBJ2-1, with 9 bases lining up with TRBD2. This CDR3 is CASIPQRGAPDEQFF. CDR3 DNA: TGTGCCAGCATCCCCCAGCGGGGGGCCCCTGATGAGCAGTTCTTC.